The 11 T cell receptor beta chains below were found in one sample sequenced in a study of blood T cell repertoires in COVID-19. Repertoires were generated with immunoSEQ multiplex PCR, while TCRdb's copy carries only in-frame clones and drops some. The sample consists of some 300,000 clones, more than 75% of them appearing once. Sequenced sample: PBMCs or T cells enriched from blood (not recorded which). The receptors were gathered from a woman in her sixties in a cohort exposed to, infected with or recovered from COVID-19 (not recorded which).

This CDR3 reads CASSLVSGRQETQYF. The CDR3 DNA reads TGTGCCAGCAGTTTAGTCTCAGGGAGGCAAGAGACCCAGTACTTC. The V and J genes are TRBV28 and TRBJ2-5, with a tentative D call TRBD2 (6 bases). This CDR3 contains 15 residues. V was clipped by 2 bases and J by 2 bases, with 12 bases between them. Germline CDR1 reads MDHEN; CDR2 reads SYDVKM.

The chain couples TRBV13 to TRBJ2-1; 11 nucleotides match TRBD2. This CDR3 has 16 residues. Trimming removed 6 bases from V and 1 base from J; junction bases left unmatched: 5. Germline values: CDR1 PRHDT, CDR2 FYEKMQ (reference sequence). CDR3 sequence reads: CASSPGLAASYNEQFF. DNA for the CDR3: TGTGCCAGCAGTCCGGGACTAGCGGCGTCCTACAATGAGCAGTTCTTC.

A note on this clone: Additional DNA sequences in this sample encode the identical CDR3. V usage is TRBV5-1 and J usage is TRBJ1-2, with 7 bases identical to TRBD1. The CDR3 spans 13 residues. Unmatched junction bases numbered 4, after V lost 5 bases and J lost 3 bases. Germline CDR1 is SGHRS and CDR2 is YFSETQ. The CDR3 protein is CASSFTGDYGYTF. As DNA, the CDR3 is TGCGCCAGCAGTTTCACAGGGGACTATGGCTACACCTTC.

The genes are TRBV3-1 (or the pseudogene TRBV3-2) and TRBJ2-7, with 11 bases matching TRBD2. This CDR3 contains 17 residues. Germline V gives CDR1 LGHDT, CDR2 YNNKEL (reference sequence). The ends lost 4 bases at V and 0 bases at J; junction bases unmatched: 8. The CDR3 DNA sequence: TGTGCCAGCAGCCGAGGACTAGCGGGCCGCTTCTCCTACGAGCAGTACTTC. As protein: CASSRGLAGRFSYEQYF.

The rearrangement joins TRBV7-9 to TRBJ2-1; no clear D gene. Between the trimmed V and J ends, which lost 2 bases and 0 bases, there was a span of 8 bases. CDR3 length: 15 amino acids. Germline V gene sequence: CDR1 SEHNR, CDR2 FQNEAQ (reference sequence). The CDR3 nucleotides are TGTGCCAGCAGCTTAAGAACAGTCTCCTACAATGAGCAGTTCTTC. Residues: CASSLRTVSYNEQFF.

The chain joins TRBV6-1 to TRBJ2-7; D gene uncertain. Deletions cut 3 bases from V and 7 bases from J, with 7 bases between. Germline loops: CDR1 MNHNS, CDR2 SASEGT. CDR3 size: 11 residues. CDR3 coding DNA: TGTGCCAGCAGTGATTTCCGGGAGCAGTACTTC. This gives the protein CASSDFREQYF.

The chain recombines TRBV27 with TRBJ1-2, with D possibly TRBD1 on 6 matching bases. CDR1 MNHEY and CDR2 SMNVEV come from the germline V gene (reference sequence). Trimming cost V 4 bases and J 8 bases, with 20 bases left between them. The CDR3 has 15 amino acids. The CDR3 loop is CASSSPGQGTLGYTF. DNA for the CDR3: TGTGCCAGCAGTTCCCCAGGGCAGGGGACGTTAGGCTACACCTTC.

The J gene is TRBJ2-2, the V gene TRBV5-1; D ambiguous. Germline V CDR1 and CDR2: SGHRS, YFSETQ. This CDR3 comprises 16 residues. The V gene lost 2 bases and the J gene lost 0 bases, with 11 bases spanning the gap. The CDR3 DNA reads TGCGCCAGCAGCTTTGGGCACCTCGCGAACACCGGGGAGCTGTTTTTT. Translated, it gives CASSFGHLANTGELFF.

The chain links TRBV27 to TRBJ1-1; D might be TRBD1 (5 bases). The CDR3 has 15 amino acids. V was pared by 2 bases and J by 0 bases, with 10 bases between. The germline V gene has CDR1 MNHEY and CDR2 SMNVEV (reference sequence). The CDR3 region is CASSLLDSMNTEAFF. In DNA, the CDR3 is TGTGCCAGCAGTTTACTTGACAGTATGAACACTGAAGCTTTCTTT.

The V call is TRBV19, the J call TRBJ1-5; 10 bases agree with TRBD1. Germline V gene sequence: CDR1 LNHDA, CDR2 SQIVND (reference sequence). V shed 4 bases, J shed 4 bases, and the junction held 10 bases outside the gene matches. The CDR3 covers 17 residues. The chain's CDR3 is CASSKYLTGGINQPQHF. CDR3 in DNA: TGTGCCAGTAGTAAATACTTGACAGGGGGCATTAATCAGCCCCAGCATTTT.

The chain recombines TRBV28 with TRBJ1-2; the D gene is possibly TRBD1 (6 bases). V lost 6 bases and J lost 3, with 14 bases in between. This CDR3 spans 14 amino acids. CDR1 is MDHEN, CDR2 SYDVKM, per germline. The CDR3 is CASRGRGQDYGYTF. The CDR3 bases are TGTGCCAGCAGGGGGCGGGGGCAAGACTATGGCTACACCTTC.